This T cell receptor (beta chain) stems from a study of blood T cell repertoires in COVID-19 (dated by TCRdb to 2018 to 2021). At the level of the whole study: Collaborator samples came from the United States, Italy and Spain and covered acute and convalescent phases of COVID-19. The samples were drawn from the first 160 participants of the ongoing ImmuneRACE study and from 1,254 subjects provided by 6 global collaborators. Sample metadata almost always included a de-identified subject ID, COVID-19 status, age in years and sex. A freely available public database, intended as a resource for researchers studying the immune response to SARS-CoV-2, is where the repertoires were released. Deeply sampled blood TCRbeta repertoires from subjects exposed to, actively infected with, or recovered from COVID-19 were included in the dataset. HLA class I and class II types, where available, came from metadata supplied by the sample provider rather than from assay-based typing. The prospective study material was composed of cDNA or gDNA derived from T cells, B-cell-depleted T cells, or PBMCs. Here is what the overall study found, with its caveats: How much clinical and demographic metadata was included differed by source and by participant, and the metadata was provided uncurated.

Enrolling through a virtual design, the prospective study's participants ranged in age from roughly 18 to 90 years and lived across some 22 United States geographic areas. Cohort assignment in the prospective study relied on participant-reported clinical history from a screening survey and a study questionnaire. Exposed participants had been in contact with someone with a PCR-confirmed or clinician-diagnosed COVID-19 case within 2 weeks of study entry. In the prospective study, whole blood, serum and a nasopharyngeal or oropharyngeal swab were collected from each participant by mobile phlebotomists. Prospective study participants could optionally give additional blood draws and questionnaires over a roughly two-month period. Before DNA extraction, blood samples from the prospective study were shipped at room temperature or frozen. Reading the germline V gene (reference sequence) gives CDR1 SGHKS and CDR2 YYEKEE. Trimming at the junction amounts to 4 bases on V and 2 bases on J, and the germline ends lie 15 bases apart. Taken from cysteine to phenylalanine, the CDR3 has 15 residues. Only the CDR3 DNA is retained, 45 bases long and in frame from the first base.

Turning to this clone: Its antigen specificity is not known. The input lacks base qualities; no much larger clone sits a single base away.

TCRbeta CDR3 regions were amplified from genomic DNA using the immunoSEQ Assay, a bias-controlled multiplex PCR. On the study's bioinformatics: Within the assay, amplification of reference gene primers was used to estimate how many nucleated cells each sample contained. Sequence reads were collapsed and filtered to measure the absolute abundance of every unique TCRbeta CDR3 rearrangement. For each sample, productive Simpson clonality was calculated as the square root of Simpson's diversity index over productive rearrangements. Entries here come from immuneACCESS through TCRdb and include only in-frame sequences with V and J called. Some clones fail to appear in such tables; in the studies checked, an unresolved V gene covers under half of the shortfall, and the cause of the remainder is unknown. V and J calls and clone size are copied from that table; D and trimming were computed from the DNA. Within this sample are a few hundred thousand clones, with approximately 90% of them counted one time only. The leading ten clones occupy about 0.78% of the sample.

In this chain, TRBV5-5 is recombined with TRBJ1-2, and perhaps TRBD1 as D gene, on 6 matching bases. The sequenced sample consisted of PBMCs or T cells enriched from blood (not recorded which). The receptor's source is a middle-aged woman who had been exposed to COVID-19. The CDR3 reads CASSRPQQGNYGYTF. The bases read TGTGCCAGCAGCCGACCCCAACAGGGCAACTATGGCTACACCTTC.